Sequencing of this TCR beta chain was carried out in a study of blood T cell repertoires in COVID-19. About the study: Acute-phase and convalescent COVID-19 samples originated in the United States, Italy and Spain. T cells, B-cell-depleted T cells, or PBMCs provided the cDNA or gDNA that served as material.

V gave up 5 bases and J gave up 5 bases; unmatched junction bases: 5. The CDR3 sequence is 14 residues long. CDR1 is WNHNN, CDR2 SYGVQD, per germline (reference sequence). How the authors handled the data: Amplifying reference gene primers gave estimates of nucleated cell counts. Some clones are missing from TCRdb's copy, which holds only in-frame ones; the method was immunoSEQ multiplex PCR. V, J and clone size reflect that table, while D and trimming were determined from the DNA. The sample lists about 140,000 clones, around 81% seen once, with around 8% in the top ten. The chain employs TRBV10-1 and TRBJ2-7; 11 nucleotides match TRBD1. The sample was peripheral blood. The origin of this receptor is a human donor in a cohort sampled during active COVID-19. The DNA for the CDR3 is TGCGCCAGCAGTCCGGGACAGGGGGGAAACGAGCAGTACTTC. Protein sequence: CASSPGQGGNEQYF.